The clone carrying this TCR beta chain was observed once. No antigen is known for it. This entry comes from a study of cytomegalovirus exposure and HLA in healthy donors. Points from the study as a whole: Listed as cytomegalovirus-associated were 150 or so TCR beta chains.

A multiplex PCR was run with 60 Vbeta primers and 13 Jbeta primers. TCRdb's copy holds only in-frame clones and misses some; the assay was immunoSEQ multiplex PCR. Found here are fewer than 150,000 clones, over 75% of them singletons; the top ten hold under 2.5%. The CDR3 loop spans 15 amino acids. The trim removed 3 bases at V and 1 base at J, leaving 2 bases unmatched. Germline values: CDR1 SGHRS, CDR2 YFSETQ. The chain combines TRBV5-1 with TRBJ2-5; TRBD1 matches at 11 bases. The sample was PBMCs. This sequence originates from a man in his thirties or forties in good health and CMV-seronegative. CDR3 protein: CASSSGTGGQETQYF. The CDR3 DNA is TGCGCCAGCAGCTCGGGGACAGGGGGCCAAGAGACCCAGTACTTC.